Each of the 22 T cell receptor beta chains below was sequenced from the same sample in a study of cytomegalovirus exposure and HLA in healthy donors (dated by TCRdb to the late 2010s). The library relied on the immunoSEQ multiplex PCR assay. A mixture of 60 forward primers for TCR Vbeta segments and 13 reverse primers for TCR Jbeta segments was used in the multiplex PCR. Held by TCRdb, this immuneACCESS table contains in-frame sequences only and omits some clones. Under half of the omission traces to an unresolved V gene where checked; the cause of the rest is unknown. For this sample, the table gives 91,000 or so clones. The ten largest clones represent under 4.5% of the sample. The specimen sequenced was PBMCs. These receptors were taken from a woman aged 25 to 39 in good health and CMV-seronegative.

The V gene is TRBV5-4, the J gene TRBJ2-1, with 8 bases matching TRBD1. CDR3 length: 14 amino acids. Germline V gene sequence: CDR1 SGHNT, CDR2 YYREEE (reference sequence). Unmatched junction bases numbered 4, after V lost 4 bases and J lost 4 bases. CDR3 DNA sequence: TGTGCCAGCAGCCTGGACAGGGATTACAATGAGCAGTTCTTC. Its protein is CASSLDRDYNEQFF.

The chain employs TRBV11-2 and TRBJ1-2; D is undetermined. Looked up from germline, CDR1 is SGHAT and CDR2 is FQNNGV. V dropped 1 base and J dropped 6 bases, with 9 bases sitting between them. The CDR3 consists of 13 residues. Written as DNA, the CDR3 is TGTGCCAGCAGCTTAGGTGGAGTAAATGGCTACACCTTC. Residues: CASSLGGVNGYTF.

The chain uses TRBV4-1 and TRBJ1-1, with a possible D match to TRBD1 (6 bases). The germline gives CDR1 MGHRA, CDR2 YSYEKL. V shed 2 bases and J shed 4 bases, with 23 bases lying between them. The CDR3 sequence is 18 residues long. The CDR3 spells CASSQPPTGIGESTEAFF. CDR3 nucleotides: TGCGCCAGCAGCCAACCTCCGACAGGAATTGGGGAAAGCACTGAAGCTTTCTTT.

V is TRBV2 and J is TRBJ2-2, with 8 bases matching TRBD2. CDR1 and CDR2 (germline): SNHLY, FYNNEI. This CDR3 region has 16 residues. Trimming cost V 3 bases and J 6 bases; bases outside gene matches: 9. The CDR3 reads CASSDGPGGAAGELFF. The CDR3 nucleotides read TGTGCCAGCAGTGATGGTCCCGGGGGGGCCGCCGGGGAGCTGTTTTTT. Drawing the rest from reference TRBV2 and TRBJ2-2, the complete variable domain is EPEVTQTPSHQVTQMGQEVILRCVPISNHLYFYWYRQILGQKVEFLVSFYNNEISEKSEIFDDQFSVERPDGSNFTLKIRSTKLEDSAMYFCASSDGPGGAAGELFFGEGSRLTVL.

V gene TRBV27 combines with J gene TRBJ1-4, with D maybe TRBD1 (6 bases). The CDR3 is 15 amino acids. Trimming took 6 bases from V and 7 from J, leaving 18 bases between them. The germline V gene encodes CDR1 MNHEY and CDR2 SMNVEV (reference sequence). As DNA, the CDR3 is TGTGCCAGCAGCTCCTCGGGGGGGGCAGGTGAAAAACTGTTTTTT. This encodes CASSSSGGAGEKLFF.

The CDR3 sequence: CASSLAVTSNQPQHF. DNA of the CDR3: TGTGCCAGCAGTTTGGCCGTTACTAGCAATCAGCCCCAGCATTTT. J is TRBJ1-5 and V is TRBV28; no firm D call. V shed 3 bases and J shed 0 bases, with 9 bases lying between them. CDR1 MDHEN and CDR2 SYDVKM come from the germline V gene. The length of the CDR3 is 15 residues.

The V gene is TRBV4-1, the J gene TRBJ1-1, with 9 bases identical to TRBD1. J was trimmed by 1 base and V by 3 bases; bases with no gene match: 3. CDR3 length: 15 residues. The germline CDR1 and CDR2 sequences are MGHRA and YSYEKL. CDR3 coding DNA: TGCGCCAGCAGCCACCGGGACAGGGCGAACACTGAAGCTTTCTTT. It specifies CASSHRDRANTEAFF.

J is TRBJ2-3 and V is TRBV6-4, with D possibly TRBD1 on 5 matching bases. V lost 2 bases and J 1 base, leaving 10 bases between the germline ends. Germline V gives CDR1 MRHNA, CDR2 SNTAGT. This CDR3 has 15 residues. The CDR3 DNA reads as TGTGCCAGCAGTGACAAAGAAGGGGGCACAGATACGCAGTATTTT. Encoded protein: CASSDKEGGTDTQYF.

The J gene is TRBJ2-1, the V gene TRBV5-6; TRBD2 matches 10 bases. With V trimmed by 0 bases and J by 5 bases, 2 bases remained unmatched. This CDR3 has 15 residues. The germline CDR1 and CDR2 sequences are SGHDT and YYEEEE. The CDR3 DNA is TGTGCCAGCAGCTTGGTTAGCGGGGGGCACAATGAGCAGTTCTTC. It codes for CASSLVSGGHNEQFF.

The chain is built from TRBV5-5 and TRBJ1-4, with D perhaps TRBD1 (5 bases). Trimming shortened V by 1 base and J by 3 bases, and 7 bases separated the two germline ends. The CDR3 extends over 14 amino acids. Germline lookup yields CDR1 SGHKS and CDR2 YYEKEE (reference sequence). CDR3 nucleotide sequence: TGTGCCAGCAGCTTGAGACAGCCTAATGAAAAACTGTTTTTT. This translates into CASSLRQPNEKLFF.

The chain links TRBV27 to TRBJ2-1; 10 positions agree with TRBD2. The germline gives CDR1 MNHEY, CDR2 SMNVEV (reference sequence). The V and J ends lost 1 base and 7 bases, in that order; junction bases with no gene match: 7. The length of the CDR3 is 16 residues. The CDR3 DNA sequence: TGTGCCAGCAGTTTATGGTCTAGCGGGGGCGGGAATGAGCAGTTCTTC. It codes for CASSLWSSGGGNEQFF.

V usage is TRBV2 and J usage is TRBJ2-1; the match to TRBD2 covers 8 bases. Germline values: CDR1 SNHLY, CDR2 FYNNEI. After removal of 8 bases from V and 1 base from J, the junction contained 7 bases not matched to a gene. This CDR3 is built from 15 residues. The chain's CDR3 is CASLGERESYNEQFF. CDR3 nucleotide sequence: TGTGCCAGCCTCGGAGAGCGGGAGTCCTACAATGAGCAGTTCTTC.

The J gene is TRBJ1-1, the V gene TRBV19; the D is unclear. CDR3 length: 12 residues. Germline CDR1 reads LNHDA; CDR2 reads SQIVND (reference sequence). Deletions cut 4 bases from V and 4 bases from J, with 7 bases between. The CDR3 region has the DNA TGTGCCAGTAGTACCTGGAGCACTGAAGCTTTCTTT. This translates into CASSTWSTEAFF. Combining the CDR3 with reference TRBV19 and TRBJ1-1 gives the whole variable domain DGGITQSPKYLFRKEGQNVTLSCEQNLNHDAMYWYRQDPGQGLRLIYYSQIVNDFQKGDIAEGYSVSREKKESFPLTVTSAQKNPTAFYLCASSTWSTEAFFGQGTRLTVV.

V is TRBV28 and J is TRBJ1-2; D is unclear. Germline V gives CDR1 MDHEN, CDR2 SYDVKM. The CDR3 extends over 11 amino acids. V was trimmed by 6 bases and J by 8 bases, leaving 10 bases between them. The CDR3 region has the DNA TGTGCCAGCAGCAAGGGAGGCGGCTACACCTTC. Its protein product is CASSKGGGYTF.

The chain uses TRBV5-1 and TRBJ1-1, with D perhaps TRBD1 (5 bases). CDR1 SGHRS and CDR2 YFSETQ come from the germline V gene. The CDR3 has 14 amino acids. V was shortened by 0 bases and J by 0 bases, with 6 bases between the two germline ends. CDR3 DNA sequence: TGCGCCAGCAGCTTGGCAGGGATGAACACTGAAGCTTTCTTT. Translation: CASSLAGMNTEAFF.

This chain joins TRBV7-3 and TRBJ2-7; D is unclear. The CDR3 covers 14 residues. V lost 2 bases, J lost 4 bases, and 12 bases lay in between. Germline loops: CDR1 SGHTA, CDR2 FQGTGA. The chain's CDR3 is CASSLAGSGYEQYF. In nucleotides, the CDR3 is TGTGCCAGCAGCTTAGCAGGCAGTGGATACGAGCAGTACTTC.

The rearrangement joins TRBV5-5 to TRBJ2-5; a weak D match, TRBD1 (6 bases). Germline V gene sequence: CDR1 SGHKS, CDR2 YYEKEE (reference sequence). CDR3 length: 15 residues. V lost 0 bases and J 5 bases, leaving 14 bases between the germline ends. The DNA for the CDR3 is TGTGCCAGCAGCTTGGTGCTGGGAACAGGGGAGACCCAGTACTTC. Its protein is CASSLVLGTGETQYF.

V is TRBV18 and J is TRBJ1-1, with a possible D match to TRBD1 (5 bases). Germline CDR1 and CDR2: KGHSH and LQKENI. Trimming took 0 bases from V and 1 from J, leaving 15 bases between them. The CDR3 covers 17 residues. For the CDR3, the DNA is TGTGCCAGCTCACCACCGGCTCGGGGGGTTTCGAACACTGAAGCTTTCTTT. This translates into CASSPPARGVSNTEAFF. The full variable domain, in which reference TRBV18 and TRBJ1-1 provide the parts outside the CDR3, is NAGVMQNPRHLVRRRGQEARLRCSPMKGHSHVYWYRQLPEEGLKFMVYLQKENIIDESGMPKERFSAEFPKEGPSILRIQQVVRGDSAAYFCASSPPARGVSNTEAFFGQGTRLTVV.

CDR3 coding DNA: TGTGCCAGCAGTTTGGTTAGCGGGGGGGCCGCCAAAAACATTCAGTACTTC. This encodes CASSLVSGGAAKNIQYF. The rearrangement joins TRBV27 to TRBJ2-4, with 11 nucleotides matching TRBD2. J gave up 1 base and V 3 bases, and 5 bases lay outside the gene matches. This CDR3 region has 17 residues. Per the germline V gene, CDR1 is MNHEY and CDR2 is SMNVEV (reference sequence).

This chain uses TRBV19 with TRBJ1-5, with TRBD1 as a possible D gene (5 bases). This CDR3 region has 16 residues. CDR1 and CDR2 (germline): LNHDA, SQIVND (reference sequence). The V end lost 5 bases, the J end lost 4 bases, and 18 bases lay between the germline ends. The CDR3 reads CASSPQSGTGNQPQHF. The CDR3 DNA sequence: TGTGCCAGTAGTCCTCAAAGCGGGACGGGGAATCAGCCCCAGCATTTT.

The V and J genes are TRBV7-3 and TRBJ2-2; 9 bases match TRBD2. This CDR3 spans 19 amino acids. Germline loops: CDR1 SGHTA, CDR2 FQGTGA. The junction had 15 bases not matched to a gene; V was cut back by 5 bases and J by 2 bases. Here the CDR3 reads CASSPTLLRGGRNTGELFF. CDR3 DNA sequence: TGTGCCAGCAGCCCGACTCTACTGCGGGGGGGCCGAAACACCGGGGAGCTGTTTTTT.

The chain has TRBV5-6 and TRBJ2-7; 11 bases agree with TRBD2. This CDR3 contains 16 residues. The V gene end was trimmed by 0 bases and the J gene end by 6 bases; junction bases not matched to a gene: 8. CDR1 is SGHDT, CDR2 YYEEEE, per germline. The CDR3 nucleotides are TGTGCCAGCAGCTTGGTCTCACCGGGACTAGCGGTCGAGCAGTACTTC. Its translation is CASSLVSPGLAVEQYF.